This TCR beta chain was recovered during a study of T cell clonality in common variable immunodeficiency. This clone was picked up a small number of times. Antigen specificity is unknown. The observed sequence ends 3 residues before the CDR3 terminus, with the missing tail filled in from the germline J gene. No CVID subject was ill or on immunomodulatory drugs when sampled. Sequencing used immunoSEQ multiplex PCR; TCRdb keeps in-frame clones, though not all of them. The table lists some 19,000 clones, with no singletons. The CDR3 is 16 residues long. Germline CDR1 is LNHDA and CDR2 is SQIVND (reference sequence). V lost 2 bases to trimming and J lost 1 base, with 14 bases between them. Overall study results and limits: Reportedly, TCR beta sequences from common variable immunodeficiency showed fewer deletions and N-nucleotide insertions.

The sequenced sample consisted of peripheral blood mononuclear cells. V and J are TRBV19 and TRBJ1-2; tentatively, D is TRBD1 (5 bases). This clonotype was sampled from a human donor with common variable immunodeficiency. The chain's CDR3 is CASSIRQTEGNYGYTF. CDR3 DNA, as far as it was read: TGTGCCAGTAGTATAAGGCAGACAGAAGGTAACTATGGC.